The entry below describes one T cell receptor beta chain. Its target is unknown. Trimming cost V 0 bases and J 6 bases, with 11 bases left between them. This CDR3 spans 13 amino acids. CDR1 is GTSNPN, CDR2 SVGIG, per germline (reference sequence). The sample originates from a study of beta chain features in type 1 diabetes. The overall study: All of the samples together had 107,917,701 sorted cells examined. General study findings and limits: Researchers caution that PCR might favor shorter templates, equally among patients and controls.

Averaging approximately 120 mL, one heparinised blood draw was given by each donor. The isolated RNA, all of it, was reverse transcribed, so expressed TCRB transcripts were what got sequenced. TCRdb's table, derived via immunoSEQ multiplex PCR, lists solely in-frame clones and lacks some. Here the sample spans a few hundred thousand clones, less than 20% being singletons. Sequencing was done on a sample of naive CD4+ T cells from blood. This clonotype was sampled from a woman between 18 and 29 years old in good health. The V and J genes are TRBV30 and TRBJ1-2, with D possibly being TRBD1 (6 bases). CDR3 sequence: CAWSVGGLDGYTF. CDR3 sequence (DNA): TGTGCCTGGAGTGTAGGGGGTTTGGATGGCTACACCTTC.